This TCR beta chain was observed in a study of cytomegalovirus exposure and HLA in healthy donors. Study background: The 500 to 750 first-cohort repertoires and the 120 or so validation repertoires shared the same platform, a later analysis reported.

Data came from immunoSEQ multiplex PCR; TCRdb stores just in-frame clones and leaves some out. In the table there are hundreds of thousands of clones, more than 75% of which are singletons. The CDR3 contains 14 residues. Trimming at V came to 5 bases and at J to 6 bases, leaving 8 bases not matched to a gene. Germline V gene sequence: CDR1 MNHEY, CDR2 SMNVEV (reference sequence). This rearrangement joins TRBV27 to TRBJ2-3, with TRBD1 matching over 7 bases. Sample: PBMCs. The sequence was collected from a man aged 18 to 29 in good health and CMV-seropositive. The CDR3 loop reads CASSNTGAADTQYF. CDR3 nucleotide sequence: TGTGCCAGCAGTAACACAGGGGCGGCGGATACGCAGTATTTT.